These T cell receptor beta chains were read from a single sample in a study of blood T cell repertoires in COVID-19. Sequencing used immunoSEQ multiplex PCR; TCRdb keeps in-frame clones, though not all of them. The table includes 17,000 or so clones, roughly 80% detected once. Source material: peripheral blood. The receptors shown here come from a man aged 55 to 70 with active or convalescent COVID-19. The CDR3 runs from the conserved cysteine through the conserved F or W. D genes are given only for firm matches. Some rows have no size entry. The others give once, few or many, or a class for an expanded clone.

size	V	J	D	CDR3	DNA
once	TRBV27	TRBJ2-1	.	CASHPDSSNEQFF	TGTGCCAGCCACCCCGACAGTAGCAATGAGCAGTTCTTC
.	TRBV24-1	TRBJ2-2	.	CATSLKRGNTGELFF	TGTGCCACCAGTTTGAAAAGGGGAAACACCGGGGAGCTGTTTTTT
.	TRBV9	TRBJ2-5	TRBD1	CASSLQGGQETQYF	TGTGCCAGCAGTTTACAGGGGGGACAAGAGACCCAGTACTTC
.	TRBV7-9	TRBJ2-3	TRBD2	CASSSGLAGSTDTQYF	TGTGCCAGCAGCTCTGGACTAGCGGGATCCACAGATACGCAGTATTTT
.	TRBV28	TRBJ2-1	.	CASSSAQAGASGEQFF	TGTGCCAGCAGCTCGGCGCAGGCGGGGGCCTCCGGTGAGCAGTTCTTC
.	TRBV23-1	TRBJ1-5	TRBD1	CASSQQTGEQPQHF	TGCGCCAGCAGTCAACAAACAGGGGAACAGCCCCAGCATTTT
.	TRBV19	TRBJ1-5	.	CASSFQGLGNQPQHF	TGTGCCAGTAGCTTCCAGGGGTTGGGCAATCAGCCCCAGCATTTT
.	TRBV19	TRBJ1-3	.	CASSPSHRESGNTIYF	TGTGCCAGTAGTCCATCTCATAGAGAGTCTGGAAACACCATATATTTT
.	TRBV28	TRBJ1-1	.	CASSLTGEAFF	TGTGCCAGCAGTCTAACAGGTGAAGCTTTCTTT
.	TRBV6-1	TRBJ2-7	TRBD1	CASSEGQSVYEQYF	TGTGCCAGCAGTGAGGGACAGTCCGTATACGAGCAGTACTTC
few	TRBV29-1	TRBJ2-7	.	CSAQGLASYEQYF	TGCAGCGCCCAAGGCCTAGCGTCCTACGAGCAGTACTTC
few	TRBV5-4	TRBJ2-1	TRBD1	CASSFIQGDEQFF	TGTGCCAGCAGCTTCATTCAGGGGGATGAGCAGTTCTTC
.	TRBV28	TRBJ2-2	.	CASTAGALTGELFF	TGTGCCAGCACGGCGGGGGCCCTCACCGGGGAGCTGTTTTTT
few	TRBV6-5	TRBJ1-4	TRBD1	CASSRVGGNEKLFF	TGTGCCAGCAGTCGCGTAGGGGGCAATGAAAAACTGTTTTTT